This T cell receptor beta chain stems from a study of OX40 agonist ivuxolimab in advanced cancers. Some background on the complete study: Ivuxolimab, which targeted the costimulatory receptor OX40 (CD134), was an agonistic, fully human IgG2 monoclonal antibody. Intravenous ivuxolimab was administered to patients every 2 weeks at six dose levels: 0.01, 0.1, 0.3, 1.5, 3 and 10 mg/kg. Of the approximately 53 patients in dose escalation, 19 had hepatocellular carcinoma, some 15 had melanoma, 9 had renal cell carcinoma and 9 had head and neck cancer. A male proportion of roughly 80% and a mean age of roughly 55 years, ranging from 23 to 79, were recorded for the dose-escalation cohort. Patients were allowed to have had prior anti-PD-1, anti-PD-L1 or anti-CTLA-4 therapy, and around two fifths of the dose-escalation patients had been treated with checkpoint inhibitors. Three dose-escalation patients achieved partial responses, one with hepatocellular carcinoma and two with cutaneous melanoma. The purpose of peripheral TCRbeta sequencing was to test whether ivuxolimab changed TCR sequence diversity and led to clonal T-cell expansion. The monotherapy dose-escalation portion (N of about 50 patients) of the phase I ivuxolimab trial is reported in the paper. The paper as a whole reports these results and caveats: At doses of 0.1 to 3.0 mg/kg, clonal expansion of both CD4+ and CD8+ T cells in blood was seen between baseline and week 6. Low levels of normalized T-cell clonal expansion were also seen in some nonresponding patients. Antigen specificity was not determined for the clonally expanded peripheral T cells. Partial responders in the 0.1-3.0 mg/kg groups had among the lowest normalized peripheral clonal expansion, especially among CD8+ T cells. On average, CD8+ T cells showed more expanded clones than CD4+ T cells after ivuxolimab.

A remark on this clone: Its specific antigen is unknown. Base-call qualities are not available, and no considerably larger clone is one nucleotide away.

Patients with a history of autoimmune disease or receiving systemic immunosuppression were excluded from the trial. In every dose cohort, peripheral blood was drawn for TCR sequencing at baseline, cycle 4 day 1, and cycle 7 day 1. The samples were taken from a phase I, first-in-human, multicenter, open-label dose-escalation trial of ivuxolimab. Adults with locally advanced or metastatic melanoma, renal cell, hepatocellular, or head and neck squamous cell carcinoma were enrolled in the trial. CD4+ and CD8+ T cells were sorted separately from peripheral blood before TCR sequencing. Counted from cysteine to phenylalanine, this CDR3 has 13 amino acids. Here the CDR3 DNA is all that survives: 39 bases in frame from base 1. Relative to germline, V is 5 bases shorter and J is 4 bases shorter, with 11 bases between their ends. Taken from the germline V gene, the CDR1 and CDR2 loops are SGHTA and FQGNSA. Genomic DNA was extracted from sorted cells for sequencing of the TCRbeta CDR3 region. The immunoSEQ Assay was used to sequence the TCRbeta CDR3 regions. The table was pulled from immuneACCESS by TCRdb, which kept in-frame rearrangements only. Such tables lose some clones; where checked, under half of the loss comes from unresolved V genes, and the rest has no known cause. The sample data list around 70,000 clones, and 82% of these were observed just once. The biggest ten clones account for roughly 6.3% of the sample.

The receptor chain draws on TRBV7-2 and TRBJ1-1, and the D gene may be TRBD1, 6 bases matching. This sequence was found in an adult with an advanced solid tumor such as melanoma, head and neck, liver or kidney cancer. This specimen was CD4+ or CD8+ T cells sorted from blood, taken in a trial of the OX40 agonist ivuxolimab. The bases are TGTGCCAGCAGCCTTCTAGGGGGCACTGAAGCTTTCTTT. It codes for CASSLLGGTEAFF.